Listed here are 9 T cell receptor beta chains from one sample, sequenced in a study of blood T cells in healthy people across ages. With a J-beta primer mix and a sample-barcoded 5' primer, a second PCR ran roughly 7 to 11 cycles. TCRdb called the 5' RACE reads again in MiXCR, with one record for every CDR3 protein. The sample holds about 620,000 distinct CDR3 sequences, more than 45% seen once. The sequenced sample was blood. Source of these receptors: a woman older than 75 in good health.

This clonotype was detected once. Possible read error: a much larger clone is one base away. This chain links TRBV12-3 or TRBV12-4 with TRBJ2-7; tentative D call: TRBD2 (7 bases). Trimming took 6 bases from V and 7 from J, leaving 13 bases between them. This CDR3 region has 12 residues. CDR3 nucleotides: TGTGCCAGCAGCCGGGGGGCAGCTGAGCAGTACTTC. This codes for CASSRGAAEQYF.

Note on this clonotype: Given a much more abundant clone one base away, this may be a read error. This chain connects TRBV2 to TRBJ2-7; 8 bases agree with TRBD2. Germline V CDR1 and CDR2: SNHLY, FYNNEI. The CDR3 length is 15 residues. V dropped 6 bases and J dropped 2; count of bases not matched to a gene: 9. The CDR3 DNA reads TGTGCCAGCAGCTTGGTGACTAGCGCGCCCTACGAGCAGTACTTC. Translated, it gives CASSLVTSAPYEQYF. Full variable domain (rest looked up from reference TRBV2 and TRBJ2-7): EPEVTQTPSHQVTQMGQEVILRCVPISNHLYFYWYRQILGQKVEFLVSFYNNEISEKSEIFDDQFSVERPDGSNFTLKIRSTKLEDSAMYFCASSLVTSAPYEQYFGPGTRLTVT.

Note on this clonotype: Given a much more abundant clone one base away, this may be a read error. J is TRBJ2-3 and V is TRBV12-3 or TRBV12-4; TRBD2 aligns across 10 bases. The CDR3 has 18 amino acids. Unmatched junction bases numbered 14, after V lost 4 bases and J lost 4 bases. The CDR3 spells CASSSKVAGGSRADTQYF. CDR3 bases: TGTGCCAGCAGTTCAAAGGTAGCGGGGGGATCGAGAGCAGATACGCAGTATTTT.

Note on this clonotype: This may come from a read error, since a much larger clone is one base off. The chain has TRBV28 and TRBJ2-7; 11 bases fit TRBD2. J was trimmed by 7 bases and V by 3 bases; bases with no gene match: 20. CDR3 length: 19 amino acids. The germline gives CDR1 MDHEN, CDR2 SYDVKM. CDR3 sequence: CASSFSPWRGTSGYNEQYF. The DNA for the CDR3 is TGTGCCAGCAGTTTTTCACCTTGGAGGGGGACTAGCGGATACAATGAGCAGTACTTC.

This clonotype has only a few counts. The rearrangement joins TRBV14 to TRBJ2-1; tentative D call: TRBD1 (6 bases). CDR1 is SGHDN and CDR2 is FVKESK in the germline V gene. Trimming removed 0 bases at V and 8 bases at J, with 11 bases between. CDR3 length: 14 residues. This CDR3 is CASSQEASGDEQFF. The CDR3 DNA reads TGTGCCAGCAGCCAAGAGGCATCAGGGGATGAGCAGTTCTTC.

To note about this clonotype: The junction and the germline gene differ at one end; a read error may be behind it. This rearrangement joins TRBV29-1 to TRBJ2-1, with a tentative D call TRBD2 (5 bases). Per the germline V gene, CDR1 is SQVTM and CDR2 is ANQGSEA. The CDR3 totals 14 residues. In nucleotides, the CDR3 is TGTAGCGTTGGGCTAAATTTTCTCAGATATGAGCAGTTCTTC. Its translation is CSVGLNFLRYEQFF.

This chain links TRBV15 with TRBJ2-3; D not certain. Germline CDR1 and CDR2: LNHNV and YYDKDF (reference sequence). The CDR3 has 13 amino acids. Trimming removed 2 bases from V and 7 bases from J, with 10 bases in between. This CDR3 is CATSRPPTHTQYF. The CDR3 DNA reads as TGTGCCACCAGCAGACCACCCACCCATACGCAGTATTTT. Combining the CDR3 with reference TRBV15 and TRBJ2-3 gives the whole variable domain DAMVIQNPRYQVTQFGKPVTLSCSQTLNHNVMYWYQQKSSQAPKLLFHYYDKDFNNEADTPDNFQSRRPNTSFCFLDIRSPGLGDTAMYLCATSRPPTHTQYFGPGTRLTVL.

CDR3: CASSLYSEAFF. The CDR3, as DNA: TGCGCCAGCAGCTTGTACAGTGAAGCTTTCTTT. The chain joins TRBV5-1 to TRBJ1-1; the D is unclear. V lost 1 base, J lost 7 bases, and 5 bases lay in between. CDR1 and CDR2 from the germline V gene are SGHRS and YFSETQ. CDR3 length: 11 amino acids. Based on the CDR3 plus reference TRBV5-1 and TRBJ1-1, the full variable domain is KAGVTQTPRYLIKTRGQQVTLSCSPISGHRSVSWYQQTPGQGLQFLFEYFSETQRNKGNFPGRFSGRQFSNSRSEMNVSTLELGDSALYLCASSLYSEAFFGQGTRLTVV.

V and J are TRBV27 and TRBJ1-1; no clear D gene. This CDR3 has 17 amino acids. Germline assignment: CDR1 MNHEY and CDR2 SMNVEV (reference sequence). V dropped 5 bases and J dropped 5 bases, with 24 bases sitting between them. CDR3 in DNA: TGTGCCAGCAGTCAAGTCACCTACTGGAGAATTGGGACTGAAGCTTTCTTT. As protein: CASSQVTYWRIGTEAFF.